Below are 26 T cell receptor beta chains sequenced from a single sample in a study of blood T cells in healthy people across ages. Then a second PCR, running roughly 6 to 11 cycles, was carried out with a sample-barcoded 5' primer and a J-beta primer mix. One entry per CDR3 protein, called by TCRdb with MiXCR from the 5' RACE reads. This table has approximately 1.5 million distinct CDR3 sequences, roughly 32% appearing once. The sequenced sample consisted of blood. These receptors were taken from a young woman in good health.

This clonotype occurred once. V and J are TRBV2 and TRBJ2-7; D unresolved. V dropped 1 base and J dropped 3 bases, with 10 bases sitting between them. CDR3 length: 14 residues. Germline-derived CDR1 and CDR2 are SNHLY and FYNNEI. CDR3 protein: CASSEGGIGYEQYF. DNA for the CDR3: TGTGCCAGCAGTGAAGGAGGAATCGGCTACGAGCAGTACTTC.

The sample holds a few counts of this clonotype. V usage is TRBV19 and J usage is TRBJ2-7; TRBD1 might be the D (5 bases). The CDR3 spans 13 residues. V lost 6 bases and J lost 2, with 11 bases in between. Germline-derived CDR1 and CDR2 are LNHDA and SQIVND (reference sequence). The chain's CDR3 is CASRNRQTYEQYF. CDR3 in DNA: TGTGCCAGTAGAAACCGACAGACCTACGAGCAGTACTTC.

V gene TRBV7-2 combines with J gene TRBJ2-3; 9 positions agree with TRBD2. Germline-derived CDR1 and CDR2 are SGHTA and FQGNSA. This CDR3 is built from 17 residues. J was trimmed by 3 bases and V by 2 bases; bases with no gene match: 9. The CDR3 region has the DNA TGTGCCAGCAGCTTAAGGGGCGGGGGGGCCTTAACAGATACGCAGTATTTT. Translating gives CASSLRGGGALTDTQYF.

The chain employs TRBV7-2 and TRBJ2-2, with D unresolved. Germline V gene sequence: CDR1 SGHTA, CDR2 FQGNSA. The CDR3 is made up of 15 amino acids. V was cut by 3 bases and J by 3 bases, with 11 bases left in between. The CDR3 protein is CASSLDGRYTGELFF. The CDR3 coding sequence is TGTGCCAGCAGCTTGGATGGGCGTTACACCGGGGAGCTGTTTTTT.

This clonotype was found a few times. V is TRBV29-1 and J is TRBJ2-2; D is possibly TRBD1 or TRBD2 (6 bases each). V was shortened by 7 bases and J by 6 bases, with 21 bases between the two germline ends. The CDR3 has 15 amino acids. Germline V CDR1 and CDR2: SQVTM, ANQGSEA. The CDR3 sequence is CSAGPGARIAGELFF. CDR3 nucleotides: TGCAGCGCGGGGCCGGGGGCGAGAATCGCCGGGGAGCTGTTTTTT.

This clonotype was seen a handful of times. V and J are TRBV2 and TRBJ1-2; maybe TRBD1 (6 bases). The germline V gene has CDR1 SNHLY and CDR2 FYNNEI. CDR3 length: 16 residues. With 1 base removed from V and 5 bases from J, the gap between germline ends came to 17 bases. This CDR3 is CASSEGGQTTRYGYTF. CDR3 coding DNA: TGTGCCAGCAGTGAAGGAGGACAGACTACCCGATATGGCTACACCTTC.

This clonotype has a handful of counts. This chain uses TRBV20-1 with TRBJ1-5, with D maybe TRBD1 (5 bases). V lost 6 bases and J lost 2, with 17 bases in between. The CDR3 runs 15 residues. Germline CDR1 is DFQATT and CDR2 is SNEGSKA (reference sequence). CDR3: CSALGGGLGNQPQHF. Here the CDR3 DNA reads TGCAGTGCCCTTGGGGGAGGGTTAGGCAATCAGCCCCAGCATTTT.

This clonotype has more than one count but fewer than ten. The V gene is TRBV4-1, the J gene TRBJ2-3; D ambiguous. Trimming cost V 1 base and J 5 bases, with 10 bases left between them. Germline CDR1 is MGHRA and CDR2 is YSYEKL. The CDR3 consists of 14 residues. This CDR3 reads CASSQVSIGDTQYF. CDR3 nucleotides: TGCGCCAGCAGCCAAGTCAGCATAGGAGATACGCAGTATTTT.

The genes are TRBV20-1 and TRBJ2-7; 10 bases are a match to TRBD1. The CDR3 spans 13 residues. Unmatched junction bases numbered 5, after V lost 4 bases and J lost 5 bases. Germline CDR1 is DFQATT and CDR2 is SNEGSKA (reference sequence). CDR3 nucleotide sequence: TGCAGTGCTAATGACAGGGGGCTCCACGAGCAGTACTTC. Protein sequence: CSANDRGLHEQYF.

This chain joins TRBV20-1 and TRBJ2-3; 12 positions match TRBD2. The V and J ends lost 8 bases and 6 bases, in that order; junction bases with no gene match: 9. Germline V lookup: CDR1 DFQATT, CDR2 SNEGSKA (reference sequence). This CDR3 contains 14 residues. The CDR3 DNA is TGCAGTACCGTGACTAGCGGGGGCAGGGATACGCAGTATTTT. This sequence encodes CSTVTSGGRDTQYF.

This clonotype was detected only a few times. The V call is TRBV4-1, the J call TRBJ2-5; D uncertain. The CDR3 sequence is 16 residues long. The V end lost 0 bases, the J end lost 4 bases, and 15 bases lay between the germline ends. Germline V gene data show CDR1 as MGHRA and CDR2 as YSYEKL. The CDR3 loop is CASSQDHSPSGETQYF. CDR3 nucleotide sequence: TGCGCCAGCAGCCAAGATCATAGCCCCTCCGGAGAGACCCAGTACTTC.

This clonotype was observed many times. The J gene is TRBJ1-1, the V gene TRBV5-1; D may be TRBD1 (6 bases). CDR1 is SGHRS, CDR2 YFSETQ, per germline. The length of the CDR3 is 17 residues. V shed 0 bases and J shed 1 base, with 16 bases lying between them. The CDR3 protein is CASSLEGGLSQNTEAFF. The CDR3 coding sequence is TGCGCCAGCAGCTTGGAGGGGGGTCTATCCCAGAACACTGAAGCTTTCTTT. The complete variable domain, with remaining parts taken from reference TRBV5-1 and TRBJ1-1, reads KAGVTQTPRYLIKTRGQQVTLSCSPISGHRSVSWYQQTPGQGLQFLFEYFSETQRNKGNFPGRFSGRQFSNSRSEMNVSTLELGDSALYLCASSLEGGLSQNTEAFFGQGTRLTVV.

The V and J genes are TRBV4-1 and TRBJ2-7; TRBD1 agrees at 7 bases. V shed 0 bases, J shed 3 bases, and the junction held 5 bases outside the gene matches. The CDR3 has 15 residues. The germline V gene encodes CDR1 MGHRA and CDR2 YSYEKL. CDR3 sequence reads: CASSQDGTAGYEQYF. The CDR3 region has the DNA TGCGCCAGCAGCCAAGATGGGACAGCCGGCTACGAGCAGTACTTC.

With respect to this clonotype: One junction end does not reproduce the germline sequence, and a read error may be involved. The chain employs TRBV7-2 and TRBJ1-2; TRBD1 is a possible D gene (6 bases). The CDR3 has 15 residues. In germline, CDR1 is SGHTA, CDR2 FQGNSA. The CDR3 here is CANSSGDRINYGYTF. The CDR3 DNA sequence: TGTGCCAACAGCTCCGGCGACAGGATTAACTATGGCTACACCTTC.

This clonotype was seen a few times. J is TRBJ2-7 and V is TRBV4-1; D unresolved. The CDR3 length is 13 residues. Germline CDR1 reads MGHRA; CDR2 reads YSYEKL. Trimming shortened V by 3 bases and J by 1 base, and 7 bases separated the two germline ends. DNA of the CDR3: TGCGCCAGCAGCCATCGGGTGTCCTACGAGCAGTACTTC. The encoded protein is CASSHRVSYEQYF.

This clonotype was seen only a few times. This sequence joins TRBV20-1 and TRBJ2-5; maybe TRBD1 (5 bases). The CDR3 has 15 amino acids. The V and J ends lost 6 bases and 0 bases respectively, with 17 bases between them. Germline V gene data show CDR1 as DFQATT and CDR2 as SNEGSKA (reference sequence). The CDR3 sequence is CSASRVAGYQETQYF. Here the CDR3 DNA reads TGCAGTGCCTCCAGGGTGGCAGGGTACCAAGAGACCCAGTACTTC.

V gene TRBV20-1 combines with J gene TRBJ2-1, with TRBD2 matching 9 bases. After removal of 2 bases from V and 0 bases from J, the junction contained 14 bases not matched to a gene. Germline assignment: CDR1 DFQATT and CDR2 SNEGSKA (reference sequence). CDR3 length: 19 amino acids. The CDR3: CSARILTSGSQNSYNEQFF. The CDR3 coding sequence is TGCAGTGCTAGAATCTTGACTAGCGGTAGTCAAAACTCCTACAATGAGCAGTTCTTC.

This CDR3 reads CARRGSSTEAFF. CDR3 nucleotides: TGTGCCAGAAGGGGGTCGAGCACTGAAGCTTTCTTT. The V gene is TRBV12-3 or TRBV12-4, the J gene TRBJ1-1, with D possibly TRBD1 on 6 matching bases. The CDR3 length is 12 residues. Between the trimmed V and J ends, which lost 9 bases and 4 bases, there was a span of 12 bases.

This clonotype was detected a few times. V and J are TRBV28 and TRBJ2-7, with TRBD2 matching 11 bases. Germline assignment: CDR1 MDHEN and CDR2 SYDVKM. J was trimmed by 2 bases and V by 5 bases; bases with no gene match: 5. The CDR3 is 15 amino acids. CDR3 in DNA: TGTGCCAGCAGTCGAACGACTAGCGGGGCCTACGAGCAGTACTTC. The encoded protein is CASSRTTSGAYEQYF.

This clonotype turned up a few times. This chain uses TRBV6-6 with TRBJ2-7; D is undetermined. Germline loops: CDR1 MNHNY, CDR2 SVGAGI (reference sequence). V was pared by 0 bases and J by 4 bases, with 10 bases between. The CDR3 loop spans 14 amino acids. CDR3 amino acids: CASSYSLGLYEQYF. The DNA of the CDR3 is TGTGCCAGCAGTTACTCGCTCGGGCTGTACGAGCAGTACTTC.

This clonotype was found a few times. This chain joins TRBV20-1 and TRBJ2-3; 15 bases are a match to TRBD2. Germline V gene sequence: CDR1 DFQATT, CDR2 SNEGSKA (reference sequence). V was clipped by 3 bases and J by 6 bases; unmatched bases: 13. This CDR3 comprises 18 residues. Here the CDR3 DNA reads TGCAGTGCTAGTCTTCGACGGACTAGCGGGGGGGCCGGGGATACGCAGTATTTT. Protein product: CSASLRRTSGGAGDTQYF.

This clonotype was seen many times. The V gene is TRBV29-1, the J gene TRBJ2-1, with 7 bases fitting TRBD2. Germline V gives CDR1 SQVTM, CDR2 ANQGSEA. The CDR3 spans 11 residues. Germline trimming cut 3 bases from V and 15 bases from J; bases unmatched to any gene: 8. CDR3 protein: CSVDFGGTTFF. The CDR3 bases are TGCAGCGTTGATTTCGGGGGGACCACGTTCTTC.

This clonotype was seen more than once but under ten times. The V gene is TRBV10-3, the J gene TRBJ2-7; TRBD1 is a possible D gene (6 bases). This CDR3 comprises 16 residues. Germline-derived CDR1 and CDR2 are ENHRY and SYGVKD. V lost 5 bases, J lost 0 bases, and 17 bases lay in between. CDR3 loop: CAISRWTEGTSYEQYF. In DNA, the CDR3 is TGTGCCATCAGTAGATGGACAGAGGGGACCTCCTACGAGCAGTACTTC.

Concerning this clonotype: Because the CDR3 is missing its conserved closing phenylalanine or tryptophan, this is likely a read error. The chain combines TRBV13 with TRBJ1-1; D remains unclear. Trimming cost V 0 bases and J 0 bases, with 8 bases left between them. This CDR3 spans 15 amino acids. From germline, CDR1 is PRHDT and CDR2 FYEKMQ (reference sequence). The CDR3 sequence: CASSLGALLNTEAFL. The CDR3, as DNA: TGTGCCAGCAGCTTAGGGGCCCTTTTGAACACTGAAGCTTTCTTG.

This clonotype was observed a few times. The chain employs TRBV7-8 and TRBJ1-2, with 9 bases matching TRBD1. The germline gives CDR1 SGHVS, CDR2 FQNEAQ. V shed 5 bases and J 5 bases; nucleotides not matched to a gene: 9. This CDR3 has 15 residues. The CDR3 loop reads CASSVLPGQGYGYTF. The CDR3 nucleotides are TGTGCCAGCAGCGTGTTACCGGGACAGGGATATGGCTACACCTTC.

The chain employs TRBV9 and TRBJ2-7; D might be TRBD1 (6 bases). Germline V gene data show CDR1 as SGDLS and CDR2 as YYNGEE. The length of the CDR3 is 15 residues. The ends were cut back, 0 bases at V and 4 bases at J, with 14 bases in the middle. In DNA, the CDR3 is TGTGCCAGCAGCGTAGACGTGCGTACAGGGTACGAGCAGTACTTC. Amino acids: CASSVDVRTGYEQYF.